The 27 T cell receptor beta chains below all came from one sample that was sequenced in a study (dated by TCRdb to between 2014 and 2017). The library was obtained by 5' RACE. Sequencing was carried out with an Illumina MiSeq. TCRdb trimmed the raw reads at Q25, called clones with MiXCR and kept productive beta chains. Each entry is one CDR3 protein sequence, shown with its most common DNA and genes. The sample has some 60,000 distinct CDR3 sequences on record, about 31% of them singletons. About 2.3% of the sample belongs to the ten largest clones. Sequences were obtained from tumor-infiltrating naive CD4+ T cells sorted from the breast tumor. What this sample's cell subset or site label stands for: naive CD4+ T cells, CD4+CD45RA+CD25-. The source is a female donor with breast cancer.

This chain connects TRBV7-2 to TRBJ2-1, with TRBD2 matching over 15 bases. The CDR3 extends over 18 amino acids. From germline, CDR1 is SGHTA and CDR2 FQGNSA. V dropped 1 base and J dropped 6; count of bases not matched to a gene: 7. CDR3 amino acids: CASSLVPGLAGGGNEQFF. CDR3 bases: TGTGCCAGCAGCTTAGTACCGGGACTAGCGGGAGGTGGCAATGAGCAGTTCTTC.

This clonotype was counted between two and nine times. This rearrangement joins TRBV20-1 to TRBJ1-5; a possible D gene is TRBD1 (5 bases). Trimming took off 1 base at V and 3 bases at J, with 13 bases between the two ends. The CDR3 is made up of 15 amino acids. In germline, CDR1 is DFQATT, CDR2 SNEGSKA (reference sequence). CDR3 bases: TGCAGTGCTAGAGCCGGGCAGGGAAACAATCAGCCCCAGCATTTT. It specifies CSARAGQGNNQPQHF.

As concerns this clonotype: One end of the junction fails to match germline, which may point to a read error. V is TRBV28 and J is TRBJ2-1; weak D call: TRBD2 (6 bases). Germline CDR1 reads MDHEN; CDR2 reads SYDVKM. This CDR3 is built from 13 residues. The CDR3, as DNA: TGTGCCAGCACCCGACTAGACTACGATGAGCAGTTCTTC. Amino acids: CASTRLDYDEQFF.

The chain is built from TRBV5-1 and TRBJ1-4; D ambiguous. CDR1 and CDR2 from the germline V gene are SGHRS and YFSETQ. CDR3 length equals 14 residues. Between the trimmed V and J ends, which lost 0 bases and 7 bases, there was a span of 10 bases. The CDR3 region is CASSLAGSGEKLFF. The CDR3 nucleotides read TGCGCCAGCAGCTTGGCCGGAAGCGGTGAAAAACTGTTTTTT.

This clonotype was found a few times. One junction end disagrees with the germline gene, perhaps due to a read error. The chain has TRBV6-5 and TRBJ1-1, with unresolved D. Germline loops: CDR1 MNHEY, CDR2 SVGAGI. The CDR3 is made up of 13 amino acids. The CDR3 reads CASSYLVNTEASF. In DNA form, the CDR3 reads TGTGCCAGCAGTTATTTAGTGAACACTGAAGCTTCCTTT.

This clonotype was counted a few times. V usage is TRBV6-2 or TRBV6-3 and J usage is TRBJ2-1, with 7 nucleotides matching TRBD1. J lost 0 bases, V lost 8 bases, and 7 bases had no gene match. There are 15 residues in the CDR3. The V gene's germline CDR1 is MNHEY and CDR2 SVGEGT. CDR3 in amino acids: CASRLQGRSYNEQFF. CDR3 nucleotides: TGTGCCAGCCGATTACAGGGGCGCTCCTACAATGAGCAGTTCTTC.

The chain couples TRBV5-5 to TRBJ2-3, with TRBD1 matching 7 bases. The germline gives CDR1 SGHKS, CDR2 YYEKEE (reference sequence). After removal of 6 bases from V and 0 bases from J, the junction contained 7 bases not matched to a gene. The CDR3 has 15 amino acids. The CDR3 bases are TGTGCCAGCACGAGGTGGGGACAGAGCACAGATACGCAGTATTTT. Translated: CASTRWGQSTDTQYF.

This clonotype has a handful of counts. The CDR3 sequence: CASSQEQGNTEAFF. The CDR3 DNA is TGCGCCAGCAGCCAAGAACAGGGCAACACTGAAGCTTTCTTT. The chain joins TRBV4-3 to TRBJ1-1, with D maybe TRBD1 (6 bases). V was cut by 0 bases and J by 2 bases, with 7 bases left in between. CDR3 size: 14 residues. CDR1 is LGHNA and CDR2 is YSLEER in the germline V gene.

This clonotype was seen many times. A junction end diverges from the germline sequence, so it may reflect a read error. The chain joins TRBV20-1 to TRBJ2-7; D is ambiguous. There are 11 residues in the CDR3. Germline V gene data show CDR1 as DFQATT and CDR2 as SNEGSKA (reference sequence). The CDR3 loop reads CSARVSDEQYF. CDR3 nucleotide sequence: TGCAGCGCTAGGGTGTCCGACGAGCAGTACTTC.

This clonotype was observed a single time. The rearrangement links TRBV7-3 to TRBJ2-1; maybe TRBD1 (5 bases). V gave up 1 base and J gave up 5 bases, with 12 bases separating them. Germline V gene data show CDR1 as SGHTA and CDR2 as FQGTGA. The CDR3 sequence is 15 residues long. In DNA form, the CDR3 reads TGTGCCAGCAGCTTAAATCCGACAGTTAACAATGAGCAGTTCTTC. It specifies CASSLNPTVNNEQFF.

This clonotype is classed as medium-sized. The chain has TRBV5-1 and TRBJ1-4, with D possibly matching TRBD1 (6 bases). Per germline, CDR1 SGHRS and CDR2 YFSETQ. This CDR3 spans 14 amino acids. Trimming left V 4 bases short and J 8 bases short, with 15 bases between. The CDR3 loop reads CASSQSGGLEKLFF. The CDR3 DNA is TGCGCCAGCAGCCAAAGCGGGGGGCTCGAAAAACTGTTTTTT.

Regarding this clonotype: Germline and junction disagree at one end, which may indicate a read error. The chain links TRBV7-7 to TRBJ2-3, with D possibly TRBD2 on 6 matching bases. Germline V gives CDR1 SSHAT, CDR2 FNYEAQ (reference sequence). The length of the CDR3 is 14 residues. The CDR3 DNA sequence: TGTGCTAGCAGCTCTGGGGGAGGAGTAGATACGCAGTATTTT. Protein product: CASSSGGGVDTQYF.

This chain joins TRBV20-1 and TRBJ2-2; 10 bases are a match to TRBD1. The germline gives CDR1 DFQATT, CDR2 SNEGSKA (reference sequence). The CDR3 consists of 14 residues. V was pared by 6 bases and J by 4 bases, with 5 bases of the junction left unmatched. CDR3 in amino acids: CSAQDRGGTGELFF. The CDR3 DNA sequence: TGCAGTGCACAGGACAGGGGGGGCACCGGGGAGCTGTTTTTT.

This clonotype was observed many times. The CDR3 sequence is CASSSWTSGYEQYF. The CDR3 DNA is TGCGCCAGCAGCTCATGGACTAGCGGCTACGAGCAGTACTTC. The genes are TRBV5-1 and TRBJ2-7; 10 bases align to TRBD2. The CDR3 contains 14 residues. The V and J ends lost 3 bases and 3 bases, in that order; junction bases with no gene match: 3. Germline V gene sequence: CDR1 SGHRS, CDR2 YFSETQ.

The gene calls are TRBV6-1 and TRBJ1-6; no clear D gene. The CDR3 spans 17 residues. V gave up 2 bases and J gave up 0 bases, with 11 bases separating them. Looked up from germline, CDR1 is MNHNS and CDR2 is SASEGT. CDR3: CASSETGRSSYNSPLHF. The CDR3, as DNA: TGTGCCAGCAGTGAAACGGGCAGAAGCTCCTATAATTCACCCCTCCACTTT.

This chain joins TRBV19 and TRBJ1-2, with a weak D call TRBD1 (6 bases). Germline-derived CDR1 and CDR2 are LNHDA and SQIVND (reference sequence). V lost 5 bases, J lost 8 bases, and 24 bases lay in between. The CDR3 covers 16 residues. CDR3: CASSCNWTASREGYTF. The CDR3 DNA reads as TGTGCCAGTAGTTGTAATTGGACAGCCTCAAGGGAAGGCTACACCTTC.

This clonotype has a handful of counts. CDR3 DNA: TGTGCCAGCAGCAACGGGGGCCTATATGGCTACACCTTC. This codes for CASSNGGLYGYTF. This chain joins TRBV6-5 and TRBJ1-2; TRBD1 might be the D (6 bases). CDR1 is MNHEY and CDR2 is SVGAGI in the germline V gene. The CDR3 contains 13 residues. The germline V and J ends were trimmed by 6 bases and 5 bases, with 13 bases remaining between them.

The chain recombines TRBV9 with TRBJ1-1, with D perhaps matching TRBD1 (6 bases). The CDR3 has 17 amino acids. Germline loops: CDR1 SGDLS, CDR2 YYNGEE. With 0 bases removed from V and 0 bases from J, the gap between germline ends came to 15 bases. CDR3 residues: CASSVDPAGVMNTEAFF. In DNA, the CDR3 is TGTGCCAGCAGCGTAGACCCGGCAGGGGTTATGAACACTGAAGCTTTCTTT. The variable domain in full, completed from reference TRBV9 and TRBJ1-1, reads DSGVTQTPKHLITATGQRVTLRCSPRSGDLSVYWYQQSLDQGLQFLIQYYNGEERAKGNILERFSAQQFPDLHSELNLSSLELGDSALYFCASSVDPAGVMNTEAFFGQGTRLTVV.

The chain links TRBV7-2 to TRBJ1-1, with a possible D match to TRBD1 (6 bases). CDR3 length: 15 amino acids. Germline V lookup: CDR1 SGHTA, CDR2 FQGNSA. With 5 bases removed from V and 5 bases from J, the gap between germline ends came to 18 bases. CDR3 in DNA: TGTGCCAGCAGCCCCCAGCTTACAGGGAGGACTGAAGCTTTCTTT. As protein: CASSPQLTGRTEAFF. The full variable domain, in which reference TRBV7-2 and TRBJ1-1 provide the parts outside the CDR3, is GAGVSQSPSNKVTEKGKDVELRCDPISGHTALYWYRQSLGQGLEFLIYFQGNSAPDKSGLPSDRFSAERTGGSVSTLTIQRTQQEDSAVYLCASSPQLTGRTEAFFGQGTRLTVV.

The chain carries TRBV9 and TRBJ1-4; 8 positions agree with TRBD1. The CDR3 has 14 amino acids. Unmatched junction bases numbered 6, after V lost 4 bases and J lost 7 bases. CDR1 is SGDLS and CDR2 is YYNGEE in the germline V gene. CDR3 sequence: CASSLSGGGEKLFF. The CDR3 region has the DNA TGTGCCAGCAGCCTCTCAGGGGGCGGTGAAAAACTGTTTTTT.

On this clonotype itself: One end of the junction does not line up with germline, which may come from a read error. The chain recombines TRBV4-1 with TRBJ2-7, with a possible D match to TRBD2 (6 bases). This CDR3 is 14 amino acids long. Germline CDR1 reads MGHRA; CDR2 reads YSYEKL. Here the CDR3 reads CTSSQVGGNYEQYF. The CDR3 DNA reads as TGCACCAGCAGCCAAGTCGGCGGGAACTACGAGCAGTACTTC.

V usage is TRBV5-4 and J usage is TRBJ2-5; D possibly uses TRBD1 or TRBD2 (6 bases each). The V and J ends lost 2 bases and 4 bases respectively, with 9 bases between them. The germline CDR1 and CDR2 sequences are SGHNT and YYREEE (reference sequence). The CDR3 sequence is 13 residues long. This chain's CDR3 is CASSFRGGETQYF. For the CDR3, the DNA is TGTGCCAGCAGCTTCAGGGGAGGAGAGACCCAGTACTTC.

This chain connects TRBV12-3 or TRBV12-4 to TRBJ2-7, with D perhaps TRBD1 (5 bases). V lost 6 bases and J 5 bases, leaving 20 bases between the germline ends. The CDR3 runs to 15 residues. The CDR3 nucleotides are TGTGCCAGCAGCCCCCCCTACAGTACAGGCGACGAGCAGTACTTC. It is translated as CASSPPYSTGDEQYF.

This clonotype has more than one count but fewer than ten. This chain joins TRBV25-1 and TRBJ2-5; D is tentatively TRBD1 or TRBD2 (5 bases each). V lost 5 bases, J lost 5 bases, and 12 bases lay in between. The CDR3 spans 13 residues. Germline loops: CDR1 MGHDK, CDR2 SYGVNS. The CDR3 DNA reads TGTGCCAGCAGTTGGACAACGGGGGAGACCCAGTACTTC. It encodes CASSWTTGETQYF.

This chain joins TRBV11-2 and TRBJ2-3, with D perhaps TRBD1 or TRBD2 (5 bases each). The CDR3 is 14 residues long. Germline CDR1 is SGHAT and CDR2 is FQNNGV. Trimming stripped 5 bases from V and 7 bases from J, with 16 bases between. Here the CDR3 reads CASSDLAEGNTQYF. The CDR3, as DNA: TGTGCCAGCAGCGACTTGGCTGAGGGGAATACGCAGTATTTT.

This clonotype was seen a few times. The chain carries TRBV12-3 or TRBV12-4 and TRBJ2-5; 7 bases fit TRBD1. The CDR3 consists of 13 residues. V was pared by 6 bases and J by 5 bases, with 6 bases of the junction left unmatched. In DNA, the CDR3 is TGTGCCAGCAGCTCCGGGACAGATGAGACCCAGTACTTC. As protein: CASSSGTDETQYF.

The chain employs TRBV7-3 and TRBJ2-2; possible D gene TRBD2, 6 bases. V lost 3 bases to trimming and J lost 1 base, with 12 bases between them. Germline CDR1 SGHTA, CDR2 FQGTGA. This CDR3 is built from 16 residues. The chain's CDR3 is CASSFAGSRNTGELFF. The DNA of the CDR3 is TGTGCCAGCAGCTTCGCCGGGAGTCGGAACACCGGGGAGCTGTTTTTT.